The 7 T cell receptor beta chains reported below all come from one sample, sequenced in a study of identical twins. TCRdb re-called the 5' RACE reads through MiXCR, storing one row per CDR3 protein. The table shows roughly 690,000 distinct CDR3 sequences, with 6% to 6.5% occurring only once. The sample taken for sequencing was naive T cells sorted from blood. Receptor source: a young man in good health.

This clonotype was counted at least ten times. The chain couples TRBV12-3 or TRBV12-4 to TRBJ1-1; D gene unclear. The CDR3 contains 12 residues. Trimming took off 1 base at V and 7 bases at J, with 7 bases between the two ends. CDR3: CASSLGDGEAFF. CDR3 nucleotides: TGTGCCAGCAGTTTAGGAGACGGTGAAGCTTTCTTT.

This clonotype appeared a few times. The V call is TRBV7-2, the J call TRBJ2-2, with D unclear. The CDR3 covers 16 residues. Between the trimmed V and J ends, which lost 3 bases and 5 bases, there was a span of 16 bases. Germline V gene lookup returns CDR1 SGHTA and CDR2 FQGNSA. The CDR3, as DNA: TGTGCCAGCAGCTTCCGGCCCTGGTTGGGTACCGGGGAGCTGTTTTTT. This codes for CASSFRPWLGTGELFF.

This clonotype was counted only a few times. The chain is built from TRBV12-3 or TRBV12-4 and TRBJ2-3; perhaps TRBD1 as D (5 bases). Trimming left V 8 bases short and J 1 base short, with 10 bases between. This CDR3 has 13 residues. The CDR3 DNA follows: TGTGCCAGCGGGGCCCTCCGCACAGATACGCAGTATTTT. Translating gives CASGALRTDTQYF.

This clonotype has ten or more counts. This chain connects TRBV5-1 to TRBJ2-5; 11 positions agree with TRBD2. The CDR3 extends over 17 amino acids. The V segment lost 3 bases and the J segment 0 bases; nucleotides outside the gene matches: 7. Germline V gene lookup returns CDR1 SGHRS and CDR2 YFSETQ. This chain's CDR3 is CASSSPGLAENQETQYF. CDR3 nucleotides: TGCGCCAGCAGCTCCCCGGGACTAGCGGAAAACCAAGAGACCCAGTACTTC. Full variable domain (outside the CDR3, taken from reference TRBV5-1 and TRBJ2-5): KAGVTQTPRYLIKTRGQQVTLSCSPISGHRSVSWYQQTPGQGLQFLFEYFSETQRNKGNFPGRFSGRQFSNSRSEMNVSTLELGDSALYLCASSSPGLAENQETQYFGPGTRLLVL.

The chain couples TRBV15 to TRBJ2-5; 9 nucleotides match TRBD2. This CDR3 comprises 14 residues. The V and J ends lost 0 bases and 5 bases, in that order; junction bases with no gene match: 1. The V gene's germline CDR1 is LNHNV and CDR2 YYDKDF (reference sequence). CDR3 DNA: TGTGCCACCAGCAGAGATAGCGGGAGCGAGACCCAGTACTTC. Translated: CATSRDSGSETQYF.

This clonotype occurred a few times. The chain carries TRBV7-3 and TRBJ2-7, with 7 nucleotides matching TRBD2. Germline CDR1 SGHTA, CDR2 FQGTGA. V was clipped by 1 base and J by 7 bases; unmatched bases: 4. This CDR3 region has 13 residues. CDR3 protein: CASSLSGGGEQYF. Written as DNA, the CDR3 is TGTGCCAGCAGCTTAAGTGGGGGAGGGGAGCAGTACTTC.

This clonotype was recorded many times. The chain is built from TRBV29-1 and TRBJ1-2; no clear D gene. The CDR3 loop spans 14 amino acids. Germline V lookup: CDR1 SQVTM, CDR2 ANQGSEA. V lost 2 bases, J lost 4 bases, and 14 bases lay in between. The CDR3 DNA is TGCAGCGTTGAATCGGGAGTCTCCGGCTATGGCTACACCTTC. This gives the protein CSVESGVSGYGYTF.